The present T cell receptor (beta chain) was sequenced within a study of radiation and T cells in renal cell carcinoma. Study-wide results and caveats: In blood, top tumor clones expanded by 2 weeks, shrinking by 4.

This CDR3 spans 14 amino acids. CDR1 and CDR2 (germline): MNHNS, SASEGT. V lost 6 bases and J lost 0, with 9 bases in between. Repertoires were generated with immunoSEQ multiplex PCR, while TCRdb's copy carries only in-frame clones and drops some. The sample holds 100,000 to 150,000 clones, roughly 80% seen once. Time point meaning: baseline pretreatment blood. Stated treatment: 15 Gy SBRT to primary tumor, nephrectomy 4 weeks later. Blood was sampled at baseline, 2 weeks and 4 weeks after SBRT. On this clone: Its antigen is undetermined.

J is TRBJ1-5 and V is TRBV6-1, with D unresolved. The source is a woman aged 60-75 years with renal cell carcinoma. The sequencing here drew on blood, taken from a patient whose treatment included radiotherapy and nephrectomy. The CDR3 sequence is CASRASHSNQPQHF. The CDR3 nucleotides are TGTGCCAGCAGAGCTTCCCATAGCAATCAGCCCCAGCATTTT.